The present TCR beta chain was sequenced within a study of tissue T cells after allogeneic stem cell transplantation. Indicated time point: mouse harvest day 7 after allogeneic transplant. Mouse grafts combined 10^7 T-cell-depleted bone marrow cells with 10^6 splenic CD5+ T cells. The CDR3 length is 11 residues. Germline CDR1 reads SGHSN; CDR2 reads HYEKVE. V was trimmed by 0 bases and J by 6 bases, leaving 5 bases between them. This clone qualifies as large. Its matching antigen is unknown. The genes are named according to mouse. The DNA ends 1 residue before the CDR3 does, and the rest of the CDR3 is filled in from the germline J gene. Clones were sequenced by immunoSEQ multiplex PCR, and TCRdb holds only the in-frame ones, with some missing. This sample has 5,000 or so clones, with under 60% found just once. Study conclusions and caveats: Sampling depth was limited, and the cohort was small and clinically varied. In patients and mice, blood and spleen missed much of tissue repertoire. Few T cell clones were shared across patients, but motif clusters showed tissue-specific shared signatures.

The receptor was derived from a female BALB/c mouse given C57BL/6 T cells with graft-versus-host disease after an allogeneic hematopoietic cell transplant. The sequenced material came from gut tissue. This rearrangement joins TRBV12-1 to TRBJ2-7; no definite D call. The CDR3 loop is CASSLPFEQYF. The part of the CDR3 DNA that was read is TGTGCCAGCTCTCTCCCATTTGAACAGTAC.